The clone carrying this T cell receptor beta chain has a count of ten or more. During its preparation, the TCRbeta library received unique molecular identifiers. TCRdb independently ran MiXCR on the PCR reads; one entry per CDR3 protein. The sample contains 200,000 or so distinct CDR3 sequences, about 6% of which appear only once. The data are from a study of T-cell reconstitution after alpha-beta-depleted transplantation in children. Per germline, CDR1 SQVTM and CDR2 ANQGSEA. The CDR3 loop spans 14 amino acids. Trimming cost V 1 base and J 6 bases; bases outside gene matches: 4. The sample in question was PBMCs, obtained before TCRalphabeta/CD19-depleted stem cell transplant. This clonotype originated in a girl under three years old with combined immunodeficiency, due to receive a stem cell transplant. The chain links TRBV29-1 to TRBJ2-7; 12 nucleotides line up with TRBD2. The CDR3 region has the DNA TGCAGCGTTGAAGTTCAACTAGCGGGAGGCGAGCAGTACTTC. Amino acid sequence: CSVEVQLAGGEQYF.